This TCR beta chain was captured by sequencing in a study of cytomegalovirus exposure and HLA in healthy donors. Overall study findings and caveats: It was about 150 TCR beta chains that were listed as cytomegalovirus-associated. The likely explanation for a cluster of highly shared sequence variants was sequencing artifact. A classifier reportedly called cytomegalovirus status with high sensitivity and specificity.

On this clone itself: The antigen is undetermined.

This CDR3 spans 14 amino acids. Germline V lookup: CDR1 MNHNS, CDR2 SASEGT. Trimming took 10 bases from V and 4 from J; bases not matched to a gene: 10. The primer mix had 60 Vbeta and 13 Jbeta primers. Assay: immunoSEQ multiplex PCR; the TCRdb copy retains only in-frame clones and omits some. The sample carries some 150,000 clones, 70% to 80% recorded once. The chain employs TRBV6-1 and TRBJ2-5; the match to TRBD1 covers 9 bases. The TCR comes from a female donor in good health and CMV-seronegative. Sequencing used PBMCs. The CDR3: CATSWDRVSETQYF. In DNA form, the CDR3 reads TGTGCCACATCATGGGACAGGGTCTCAGAGACCCAGTACTTC.